Following are 3 T cell receptor beta chains from one sample sequenced in a study of OX40 agonist ivuxolimab in advanced cancers. Measured with immunoSEQ multiplex PCR; TCRdb has only the in-frame clones, and not every one. The sample holds 95,000 or so clones; about 91% are singletons and the top ten take 0.45% to 0.55%. The sequencing here drew on CD4+ or CD8+ T cells sorted from blood, taken in a trial of the OX40 agonist ivuxolimab. The source of these receptors is an adult with an advanced solid tumor such as melanoma, head and neck, liver or kidney cancer.

This sequence joins TRBV5-1 and TRBJ2-1, with D perhaps matching TRBD2 (5 bases). The CDR3 length is 16 residues. Trimming pared 5 bases from V and 7 bases from J, leaving 22 bases between. Germline CDR1 is SGHRS and CDR2 is YFSETQ. CDR3 nucleotides: TGCGCCAGCAGATCGGCGGGCATTATGGGGAAGAATGAGCAGTTCTTC. It is translated as CASRSAGIMGKNEQFF. Full variable domain (remainder filled in from reference TRBV5-1 and TRBJ2-1): KAGVTQTPRYLIKTRGQQVTLSCSPISGHRSVSWYQQTPGQGLQFLFEYFSETQRNKGNFPGRFSGRQFSNSRSEMNVSTLELGDSALYLCASRSAGIMGKNEQFFGPGTRLTVL.

The chain has TRBV10-3 and TRBJ2-1, with 9 bases identical to TRBD2. This CDR3 contains 16 residues. Germline V lookup: CDR1 ENHRY, CDR2 SYGVKD. The V gene end was trimmed by 0 bases and the J gene end by 4 bases; junction bases not matched to a gene: 4. In DNA, the CDR3 is TGTGCCATCAGTGAGTCGGTAGCGGGGGCTTACAATGAGCAGTTCTTC. Encoded protein: CAISESVAGAYNEQFF.

This chain uses TRBV29-1 with TRBJ2-2, with a weak D call TRBD2 (5 bases). The germline V and J ends were trimmed by 5 bases and 4 bases, with 17 bases remaining between them. This CDR3 has 15 residues. From germline, CDR1 is SQVTM and CDR2 ANQGSEA. CDR3 loop: CSVRNSPAGTGELFF. CDR3 bases: TGCAGCGTTCGTAACTCCCCGGCGGGCACCGGGGAGCTGTTTTTT.